The 16 T cell receptor beta chains listed next were all sequenced from one sample in a study of OX40 agonist ivuxolimab in advanced cancers. Data came from immunoSEQ multiplex PCR; TCRdb stores just in-frame clones and leaves some out. The table lists about 41,000 clones, approximately 80% of them singletons. Sample: CD4+ or CD8+ T cells sorted from blood, taken in a trial of the OX40 agonist ivuxolimab. The origin of the receptors is an adult with an advanced solid tumor such as melanoma, head and neck, liver or kidney cancer.

V and J are TRBV2 and TRBJ1-5; D might be TRBD1 (5 bases). The CDR3 consists of 13 residues. The germline gives CDR1 SNHLY, CDR2 FYNNEI. Trimming left V 11 bases short and J 3 bases short, with 14 bases between. CDR3 protein: CAVKQDSNQPQHF. Written as DNA, the CDR3 is TGTGCCGTTAAACAGGATTCCAATCAGCCCCAGCATTTT.

The rearrangement links TRBV4-3 to TRBJ2-3; D remains unclear. V was pared by 1 base and J by 0 bases, with 5 bases between. CDR3 length: 14 amino acids. Germline CDR1 LGHNA, CDR2 YSLEER. CDR3 sequence (DNA): TGCGCCAGCAGCCAAGCCTTTAGCACAGATACGCAGTATTTT. Translating it yields CASSQAFSTDTQYF.

The V gene is TRBV28, the J gene TRBJ2-1; 11 nucleotides match TRBD2. V shed 5 bases and J 8 bases; nucleotides not matched to a gene: 5. Germline values: CDR1 MDHEN, CDR2 SYDVKM. This CDR3 has 14 amino acids. The CDR3 sequence: CASSELAGGYEQFF. The CDR3 nucleotides are TGTGCCAGCAGTGAATTAGCGGGAGGGTATGAGCAGTTCTTC. Drawing the rest from reference TRBV28 and TRBJ2-1, the complete variable domain is DVKVTQSSRYLVKRTGEKVFLECVQDMDHENMFWYRQDPGLGLRLIYFSYDVKMKEKGDIPEGYSVSREKKERFSLILESASTNQTSMYLCASSELAGGYEQFFGPGTRLTVL.

This chain's CDR3 is CASSGGQLNTGELFF. The CDR3 region has the DNA TGCGCCAGCAGCGGTGGACAGCTGAACACCGGGGAGCTGTTTTTT. The V call is TRBV5-1, the J call TRBJ2-2; D is possibly TRBD1 (6 bases). The V gene lost 4 bases and the J gene lost 1 base, with 11 bases spanning the gap. This CDR3 contains 15 residues. In germline, CDR1 is SGHRS, CDR2 YFSETQ.

The chain has TRBV28 and TRBJ2-7; TRBD1 might be the D (5 bases). CDR1 and CDR2 from the germline V gene are MDHEN and SYDVKM. This CDR3 has 13 residues. Trimming removed 2 bases from V and 6 bases from J, with 11 bases in between. The CDR3: CASSLGPTGEQYV. Written as DNA, the CDR3 is TGTGCCAGCAGTTTAGGTCCTACAGGCGAGCAGTACGTC.

The chain carries TRBV5-1 and TRBJ2-1; 11 nucleotides match TRBD2. The CDR3 totals 14 residues. V lost 4 bases, J lost 8 bases, and 5 bases stayed unmatched. The V gene's germline CDR1 is SGHRS and CDR2 YFSETQ. Here the CDR3 DNA reads TGCGCCAGCAGCCCCCTACTAGCGGGAGATGAGCAGTTCTTC. Residues: CASSPLLAGDEQFF.

CDR3 sequence (DNA): TGTGCCAGCAGTTTTGGACCCTCGAACACCGGGGAGCTGTTTTTT. Protein sequence: CASSFGPSNTGELFF. The rearrangement joins TRBV2 to TRBJ2-2, with D hard to call. The ends were cut back, 5 bases at V and 0 bases at J, with 10 bases in the middle. The CDR3 has 15 amino acids. In germline, CDR1 is SNHLY, CDR2 FYNNEI.

J is TRBJ1-2 and V is TRBV5-4; TRBD1 matches at 10 bases. Germline loops: CDR1 SGHNT, CDR2 YYREEE (reference sequence). The CDR3 contains 15 residues. After removal of 0 bases from V and 7 bases from J, the junction contained 6 bases not matched to a gene. As DNA, the CDR3 is TGTGCCAGCAGCTTGGAGGGACAGGGGATTGCTGGCTACACCTTC. Amino acid sequence: CASSLEGQGIAGYTF.

The rearrangement joins TRBV13 to TRBJ2-3; 15 bases align to TRBD2. Per germline, CDR1 PRHDT and CDR2 FYEKMQ (reference sequence). J was trimmed by 5 bases and V by 4 bases; bases with no gene match: 7. The CDR3 has 17 residues. The CDR3 sequence: CASSWGLAGGWVDTQYF. CDR3 nucleotides: TGTGCCAGCAGCTGGGGACTAGCGGGAGGTTGGGTAGATACGCAGTATTTT.

The J gene is TRBJ2-2, the V gene TRBV4-2; no clear D. V was shortened by 5 bases and J by 5 bases, with 12 bases between the two germline ends. The CDR3 is made up of 14 amino acids. CDR1 and CDR2 (germline): LGHNA, YNFKEQ. CDR3 in amino acids: CASSSQLGTGELFF. In DNA, the CDR3 is TGTGCCAGCAGCTCCCAGTTGGGGACCGGGGAGCTGTTTTTT.

The chain links TRBV28 to TRBJ1-1; D is possibly TRBD1 (6 bases). The CDR3 sequence is 16 residues long. The germline gives CDR1 MDHEN, CDR2 SYDVKM. Trimming stripped 5 bases from V and 5 bases from J, with 21 bases between. DNA for the CDR3: TGTGCCAGCAGTCCCTGGATTGCAGGGGAACCTACTGAAGCTTTCTTT. Translated: CASSPWIAGEPTEAFF.

The count of this clone is one. This chain uses TRBV5-1 with TRBJ1-1; 8 bases align to TRBD1. V shed 8 bases, J shed 2 bases, and the junction held 5 bases outside the gene matches. Germline lookup yields CDR1 SGHRS and CDR2 YFSETQ. CDR3 length equals 13 residues. The CDR3 spells CASRDRLNTEAFF. The CDR3 DNA sequence: TGCGCCAGTAGGGACAGGCTTAACACTGAAGCTTTCTTT.

The genes are TRBV7-6 and TRBJ2-1; 9 nucleotides line up with TRBD2. CDR3 length: 18 amino acids. Germline CDR1 is SGHVS and CDR2 is FNYEAQ. J lost 4 bases, V lost 0 bases, and 10 bases had no gene match. The CDR3: CASSLAGGGTSFYNEQFF. CDR3 sequence (DNA): TGTGCCAGCAGCTTAGCGGGCGGCGGGACTAGCTTTTACAATGAGCAGTTCTTC. Combining the CDR3 with reference TRBV7-6 and TRBJ2-1 gives the whole variable domain GAGVSQSPRYKVTKRGQDVALRCDPISGHVSLYWYRQALGQGPEFLTYFNYEAQQDKSGLPNDRFSAERPEGSISTLTIQRTEQRDSAMYRCASSLAGGGTSFYNEQFFGPGTRLTVL.

V gene TRBV4-3 combines with J gene TRBJ2-7; D uncertain. V was trimmed by 5 bases and J by 5 bases, leaving 7 bases between them. CDR1 is LGHNA, CDR2 YSLEER, per germline. CDR3 length: 11 residues. CDR3 in DNA: TGCGCCAGCAGCTTGGCCAACGAGCAGTACTTC. It yields the protein CASSLANEQYF.

The chain couples TRBV7-9 to TRBJ2-3, with 7 bases matching TRBD2. CDR3 length: 15 residues. Looked up from germline, CDR1 is SEHNR and CDR2 is FQNEAQ (reference sequence). V lost 5 bases to trimming and J lost 2 bases; unmatched junction nucleotides: 7. The CDR3 sequence is CASSGEGSFTDTQYF. Here the CDR3 DNA reads TGTGCCAGCAGCGGGGAGGGCTCCTTCACAGATACGCAGTATTTT.

This clone was found a few times. V gene TRBV27 combines with J gene TRBJ2-1, with 7 bases identical to TRBD2. The V segment lost 3 bases and the J segment 4 bases; nucleotides outside the gene matches: 6. CDR1 MNHEY and CDR2 SMNVEV come from the germline V gene (reference sequence). This CDR3 spans 15 amino acids. In DNA form, the CDR3 reads TGTGCCAGCAGTTTGATGCTAGCGGAGTACAATGAGCAGTTCTTC. This codes for CASSLMLAEYNEQFF.